This passage covers 21 T cell receptor beta chains from one sample sequenced in a study of T cells in Graves' hyperthyroidism and ophthalmopathy. Amplified TCR beta CDR3 regions came from RNA transcripts. The HTBI primer set was used in a first-round RT-PCR of the TCR CDR3. TCRdb reanalysed the multiplex PCR reads using MiXCR and keeps one entry per CDR3 protein. The sample lists 600,000 or so distinct CDR3 sequences; 12% to 15% were seen once. The sequenced sample consisted of blood. The receptors here all came from a woman under 30 with Graves' ophthalmopathy.

This clonotype was detected ten times or more. The chain joins TRBV7-2 to TRBJ2-5; tentative D call: TRBD2 (6 bases). CDR1 SGHTA and CDR2 FQGNSA come from the germline V gene. The CDR3 is 14 amino acids. With 1 base removed from V and 2 bases from J, the gap between germline ends came to 8 bases. CDR3 protein: CASSLGAGQETQYF. In DNA form, the CDR3 reads TGTGCCAGCAGCTTAGGGGCGGGACAAGAGACCCAGTACTTC.

The chain combines TRBV7-9 with TRBJ2-5; 8 bases line up with TRBD1. This CDR3 has 14 amino acids. Unmatched junction bases numbered 7, after V lost 5 bases and J lost 5 bases. Per the germline V gene, CDR1 is SEHNR and CDR2 is FQNEAQ (reference sequence). CDR3 protein: CASSRSGQGETQYF. The CDR3 DNA reads TGTGCCAGCAGCCGATCCGGACAGGGTGAGACCCAGTACTTC. Using reference TRBV7-9 and TRBJ2-5 for the parts outside the CDR3, the full variable domain is DTGVSQNPRHKITKRGQNVTFRCDPISEHNRLYWYRQTLGQGPEFLTYFQNEAQLEKSRLLSDRFSAERPKGSFSTLEIQRTEQGDSAMYLCASSRSGQGETQYFGPGTRLLVL.

This clonotype has a handful of counts. This chain links TRBV19 with TRBJ2-5; 7 bases agree with TRBD1. This CDR3 has 13 residues. Germline V lookup: CDR1 LNHDA, CDR2 SQIVND (reference sequence). V lost 5 bases, J lost 10 bases, and 10 bases stayed unmatched. The CDR3 bases are TGTGCCAGTAGTCAATCGGACAGGTTAGGCCAGTACTTC. This gives the protein CASSQSDRLGQYF.

This clonotype was counted many times. The genes are TRBV30 and TRBJ1-4, with TRBD1 matching over 7 bases. Germline trimming cut 3 bases from V and 5 bases from J; bases unmatched to any gene: 6. In germline, CDR1 is GTSNPN, CDR2 SVGIG (reference sequence). CDR3 length equals 14 residues. The CDR3, as DNA: TGTGCCTGGAGCGACTGGACAGGAAATGAAAAACTGTTTTTT. This encodes CAWSDWTGNEKLFF.

The chain has TRBV4-2 and TRBJ1-2; D call uncertain. The CDR3 covers 15 residues. Germline V gene sequence: CDR1 LGHNA, CDR2 YNFKEQ. With 6 bases removed from V and 8 bases from J, the gap between germline ends came to 22 bases. In DNA, the CDR3 is TGTGCCAGCAGACTGTTAGACGCGGAATCGAGCGGCTACACCTTC. Protein sequence: CASRLLDAESSGYTF.

This clonotype was picked up many times. The chain combines TRBV10-3 with TRBJ2-1; D remains ambiguous. This CDR3 has 14 residues. CDR1 is ENHRY, CDR2 SYGVKD, per germline. V lost 4 bases and J lost 5, with 12 bases in between. This CDR3 is CAISGSFGNNEQFF. CDR3 in DNA: TGTGCCATCAGTGGGTCGTTCGGAAACAATGAGCAGTTCTTC.

V usage is TRBV6-1 and J usage is TRBJ2-7; tentative D call: TRBD2 (5 bases). Germline CDR1 is MNHNS and CDR2 is SASEGT. The CDR3 sequence is 15 residues long. With 6 bases removed from V and 5 bases from J, the gap between germline ends came to 20 bases. CDR3 in amino acids: CASRPRGIQEDEQYF. The CDR3 bases are TGTGCCAGCAGACCCCGAGGGATCCAAGAAGACGAGCAGTACTTC.

This clonotype was recorded a few times. V usage is TRBV19 and J usage is TRBJ2-4; 9 bases line up with TRBD2. The CDR3 consists of 16 residues. J gave up 2 bases and V 7 bases, and 9 bases lay outside the gene matches. CDR1 and CDR2 from the germline V gene are LNHDA and SQIVND (reference sequence). The CDR3 nucleotides read TGTGCCAGTATGAAGGGGGGACTAGCATCCAAAAACATTCAGTACTTC. It translates to CASMKGGLASKNIQYF. Filled out from reference TRBV19 and TRBJ2-4, the complete variable domain reads DGGITQSPKYLFRKEGQNVTLSCEQNLNHDAMYWYRQDPGQGLRLIYYSQIVNDFQKGDIAEGYSVSREKKESFPLTVTSAQKNPTAFYLCASMKGGLASKNIQYFGAGTRLSVL.

This clonotype was found many times. The chain is built from TRBV20-1 and TRBJ2-1, with 9 bases identical to TRBD2. This CDR3 contains 21 residues. Germline CDR1 is DFQATT and CDR2 is SNEGSKA (reference sequence). V trimming: 5 bases; J trimming: 3 bases; junction bases outside the gene matches: 26. For the CDR3, the DNA is TGCAGTGCTTGGAGCGAGGGGGCTAGCGGGGAGGAGTCCGCCCACTACAATGAGCAGTTCTTC. It translates to CSAWSEGASGEESAHYNEQFF.

This clonotype was detected only a few times. This rearrangement joins TRBV6-1 to TRBJ1-5; a possible D gene is TRBD1 (6 bases). This CDR3 spans 15 amino acids. Trimming cost V 0 bases and J 2 bases, with 8 bases left between them. Germline CDR1 is MNHNS and CDR2 is SASEGT. CDR3 protein: CASSEATGGNQPQHF. The CDR3 DNA reads TGTGCCAGCAGTGAAGCGACAGGAGGCAATCAGCCCCAGCATTTT.

This clonotype was counted many times. This chain joins TRBV5-8 and TRBJ2-1, with a possible D match to TRBD2 (5 bases). V was shortened by 0 bases and J by 9 bases, with 13 bases between the two germline ends. Germline-derived CDR1 and CDR2 are SGHTS and YDEGEE. This CDR3 spans 14 amino acids. The CDR3 spells CASSLGGPSGEQFF. Here the CDR3 DNA reads TGTGCCAGCAGCTTGGGAGGGCCATCTGGTGAGCAGTTCTTC.

The rearrangement links TRBV29-1 to TRBJ2-7; 7 nucleotides match TRBD1. The ends lost 1 base at V and 3 bases at J; junction bases unmatched: 6. Per the germline V gene, CDR1 is SQVTM and CDR2 is ANQGSEA. This CDR3 spans 14 amino acids. CDR3 sequence (DNA): TGCAGCGTTGAAGGACAGGGAGTCGGCTACGAGCAGTACTTC. It yields the protein CSVEGQGVGYEQYF.

V is TRBV19 and J is TRBJ1-2; 11 bases are a match to TRBD1. Looked up from germline, CDR1 is LNHDA and CDR2 is SQIVND (reference sequence). Trimming cost V 7 bases and J 8 bases; bases outside gene matches: 9. This CDR3 is 14 amino acids long. The CDR3 protein is CASTFGQGAPGYTF. CDR3 DNA: TGTGCCAGTACCTTCGGACAGGGGGCGCCGGGCTACACCTTC.

This clonotype was seen many times. The gene calls are TRBV5-1 and TRBJ2-7, with 9 bases matching TRBD2. J lost 7 bases, V lost 3 bases, and 11 bases had no gene match. Germline V CDR1 and CDR2: SGHRS, YFSETQ. The CDR3 extends over 15 amino acids. The CDR3 is CASSSSSGKFREQYF. Here the CDR3 DNA reads TGCGCCAGCAGCTCTTCTAGCGGGAAATTTAGAGAGCAGTACTTC.

A few counts support this clonotype. This chain links TRBV3-1 with TRBJ2-2, with no clear D. Germline assignment: CDR1 LGHDT and CDR2 YNNKEL (reference sequence). This CDR3 has 12 residues. V was clipped by 6 bases and J by 8 bases, with 10 bases between them. CDR3 DNA sequence: TGTGCCAGCAGAAGTCCCGCAGGGGAGCTGTTTTTT. Protein: CASRSPAGELFF. Full variable domain (missing parts from reference TRBV3-1 and TRBJ2-2): DTAVSQTPKYLVTQMGNDKSIKCEQNLGHDTMYWYKQDSKKFLKIMFSYNNKELIINETVPNRFSPKSPDKAHLNLHINSLELGDSAVYFCASRSPAGELFFGEGSRLTVL.

The chain employs TRBV24-1 and TRBJ2-7, with 10 bases fitting TRBD1. CDR3 length: 13 amino acids. Germline assignment: CDR1 KGHDR and CDR2 SFDVKD. V was pared by 12 bases and J by 3 bases, with 7 bases of the junction left unmatched. CDR3 DNA: TGTGCCTCGGAGGGGACAGGGGTCTACGAGCAGTACTTC. Translated, it gives CASEGTGVYEQYF.

This clonotype has at least ten counts. The gene calls are TRBV6-2 or TRBV6-3 and TRBJ1-1; TRBD1 matches 7 bases. CDR1 and CDR2 (germline): MNHEY, SVGEGT. The CDR3 totals 15 residues. V lost 5 bases to trimming and J lost 1 base; unmatched junction nucleotides: 7. CDR3 sequence (DNA): TGTGCCAGCAGTATAATGACAGGGACGAACACTGAAGCTTTCTTT. Translating gives CASSIMTGTNTEAFF.

This clonotype was observed at least ten times. The chain links TRBV10-3 to TRBJ2-1; no reliable D call. V gave up 8 bases and J gave up 7 bases, with 15 bases separating them. Germline CDR1 ENHRY, CDR2 SYGVKD. The CDR3 covers 13 residues. The DNA of the CDR3 is TGTGCCATCCGAGGAACCGACAAGAATGAGCAGTTCTTC. Its protein is CAIRGTDKNEQFF.

This clonotype was seen at least ten times. The chain uses TRBV12-3 or TRBV12-4 and TRBJ1-4; perhaps TRBD1 as D (6 bases). The germline V and J ends were trimmed by 5 bases and 0 bases, with 16 bases remaining between them. The CDR3 length is 17 residues. CDR3 nucleotides: TGTGCCAGCAGTGTCGGGACATACCTCCCAACTAATGAAAAACTGTTTTTT. Translating it yields CASSVGTYLPTNEKLFF.

This clonotype was counted many times. The chain uses TRBV20-1 and TRBJ1-1; 8 bases align to TRBD1. Trimming removed 3 bases from V and 5 bases from J; junction bases left unmatched: 8. This CDR3 has 14 amino acids. Germline CDR1 is DFQATT and CDR2 is SNEGSKA (reference sequence). The CDR3 DNA is TGCAGTGCTAGTAACCAGGGGGCGCGAACTGAAGCTTTCTTT. Translation gives CSASNQGARTEAFF.

In this sample, this clonotype turned up many times. CDR3 sequence: CASSRRTSVAEQYF. The DNA of the CDR3 is TGTGCCAGCAGCCGGAGGACTAGCGTAGCCGAGCAGTACTTC. The V call is TRBV3-1, the J call TRBJ2-7; 9 nucleotides match TRBD2. V lost 4 bases and J lost 6; bases outside the gene matches: 7. Germline V lookup: CDR1 LGHDT, CDR2 YNNKEL (reference sequence). The CDR3 runs 14 residues.